Described below is a single T cell receptor beta chain sequence and its context. As yet, its antigen is unknown. No conserved phenylalanine or tryptophan ends this CDR3, so it is likely a read error. This record belongs to a study of cytomegalovirus exposure and HLA in healthy donors. As for the study in general: In a previous analysis, approximately 110 million unique TCR beta sequences were found from 150 million to 200 million T cells.

The CDR3 runs to 10 residues. The germline V and J ends were trimmed by 0 bases and 8 bases, with 4 bases remaining between them. Germline values: CDR1 DFQATT, CDR2 SNEGSKA (reference sequence). Vbeta (60) and Jbeta (13) primers were used in the PCR. TCRdb keeps only in-frame clones here, not all; method: immunoSEQ multiplex PCR. The sample table includes around 53,000 clones. Regarding the study as a whole: Some 17,000 TCR beta sequences were associated with HLA alleles at 0.05 false discovery rate in a later analysis. Association of a missense DCLRE1C variant with TCR beta V- and J-gene trimming was reported in a later analysis.

Sequenced: PBMCs. The origin of this receptor is a man younger than 35 in good health and CMV-seropositive. This chain joins TRBV20-1 and TRBJ1-1; D is unresolved. Here the CDR3 DNA reads TGCAGTGCTAGAGATCCCGAAGCTTTCCTT. Translated: CSARDPEAFL.